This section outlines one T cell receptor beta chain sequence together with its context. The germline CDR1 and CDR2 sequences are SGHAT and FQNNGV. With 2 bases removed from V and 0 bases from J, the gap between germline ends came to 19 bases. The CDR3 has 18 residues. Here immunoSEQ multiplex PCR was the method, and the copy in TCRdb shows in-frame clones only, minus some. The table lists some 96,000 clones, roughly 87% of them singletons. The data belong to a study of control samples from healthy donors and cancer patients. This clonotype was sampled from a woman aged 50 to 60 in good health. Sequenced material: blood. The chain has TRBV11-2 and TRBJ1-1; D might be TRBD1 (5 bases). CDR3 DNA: TGTGCCAGCAGCTTACTGGGGCCCGCAAGGGTAATGAACACTGAAGCTTTCTTT. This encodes CASSLLGPARVMNTEAFF.